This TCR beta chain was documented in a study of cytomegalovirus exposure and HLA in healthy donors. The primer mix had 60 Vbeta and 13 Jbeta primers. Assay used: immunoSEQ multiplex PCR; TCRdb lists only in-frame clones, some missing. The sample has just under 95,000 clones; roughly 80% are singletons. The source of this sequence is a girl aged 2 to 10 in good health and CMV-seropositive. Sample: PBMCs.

The CDR3 reads CASSRELTGSNEQFF. The CDR3 DNA reads TGTGCCAGCAGTCGCGAATTAACAGGGTCCAATGAGCAGTTCTTC. The V and J genes are TRBV6-6 and TRBJ2-1; a possible D gene is TRBD1 (6 bases). The CDR3 consists of 15 residues. V dropped 5 bases and J dropped 6 bases, with 17 bases sitting between them. Germline assignment: CDR1 MNHNY and CDR2 SVGAGI (reference sequence).